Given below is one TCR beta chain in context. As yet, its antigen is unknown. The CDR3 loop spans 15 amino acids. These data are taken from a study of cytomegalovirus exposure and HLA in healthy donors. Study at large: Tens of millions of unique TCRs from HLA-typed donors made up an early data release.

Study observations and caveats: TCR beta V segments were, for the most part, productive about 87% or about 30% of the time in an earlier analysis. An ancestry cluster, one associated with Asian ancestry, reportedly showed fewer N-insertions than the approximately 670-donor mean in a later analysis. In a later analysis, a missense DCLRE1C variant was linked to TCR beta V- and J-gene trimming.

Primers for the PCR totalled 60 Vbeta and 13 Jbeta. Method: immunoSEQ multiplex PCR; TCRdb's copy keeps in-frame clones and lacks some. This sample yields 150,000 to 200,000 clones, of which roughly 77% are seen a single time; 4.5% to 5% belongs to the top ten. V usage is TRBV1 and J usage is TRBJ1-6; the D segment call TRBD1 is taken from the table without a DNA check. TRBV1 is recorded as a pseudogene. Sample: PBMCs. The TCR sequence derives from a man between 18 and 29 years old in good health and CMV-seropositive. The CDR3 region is CTSSRQGARNSPLHF. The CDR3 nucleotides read TGCACCAGCAGCCGACAGGGGGCTCGTAATTCACCCCTCCACTTT.